A single sample gave rise to the 26 T cell receptor beta chains below, sequenced in a study of response to subunit inactivated influenza vaccine. TCRdb called the RT-PCR reads again in MiXCR, with one record for every CDR3 protein. The sample holds over 150,000 distinct CDR3 sequences, around 9.9% seen once. The sequencing used non-naive T cells sorted from PBMCs, collected 35 to 45 days after vaccination. These receptors were collected from a man in his fifties or sixties who received an inactivated influenza vaccine.

This clonotype was seen a few times. The J gene is TRBJ1-4, the V gene TRBV7-9; 7 bases match TRBD1. J was trimmed by 5 bases and V by 1 base; bases with no gene match: 10. This CDR3 region has 17 residues. CDR1 and CDR2 (germline): SEHNR, FQNEAQ (reference sequence). The CDR3: CASSLGPQGERNEKLFF. The CDR3 region has the DNA TGTGCCAGCAGCTTAGGCCCCCAGGGGGAGAGAAATGAAAAACTGTTTTTT.

This clonotype occurred many times. CDR3 DNA: TGCGCCAGCAGCTTGATAACAGCAGATACGCAGTATTTT. Translation gives CASSLITADTQYF. The chain couples TRBV5-1 to TRBJ2-3, with D unresolved. The CDR3 covers 13 residues. From germline, CDR1 is SGHRS and CDR2 YFSETQ. V shed 1 base and J shed 4 bases, with 7 bases lying between them.

The rearrangement links TRBV20-1 to TRBJ2-1; 7 nucleotides line up with TRBD1. Trimming cost V 3 bases and J 0 bases; bases outside gene matches: 8. Germline V CDR1 and CDR2: DFQATT, SNEGSKA (reference sequence). This CDR3 is built from 16 residues. CDR3 region: CSASISRGRSYNEQFF. In nucleotides, the CDR3 is TGCAGTGCTAGTATTTCTAGGGGGCGCTCCTACAATGAGCAGTTCTTC.

This clonotype was seen a handful of times. The chain recombines TRBV20-1 with TRBJ2-1; weak D call: TRBD2 (6 bases). The V gene's germline CDR1 is DFQATT and CDR2 SNEGSKA (reference sequence). Trimming pared 5 bases from V and 9 bases from J, leaving 11 bases between. CDR3 length: 11 residues. CDR3 sequence reads: CSASDYPEQFF. The CDR3 DNA sequence: TGCAGTGCTTCGGACTACCCTGAGCAGTTCTTC.

The rearrangement links TRBV29-1 to TRBJ2-1; D remains unclear. The V end was cut by 6 bases, the J end by 7 bases, with 7 bases between. Germline assignment: CDR1 SQVTM and CDR2 ANQGSEA. The CDR3 runs 10 residues. Here the CDR3 DNA reads TGCAGCGTAGCGCGAAATGAGCAGTTCTTC. This gives the protein CSVARNEQFF.

CDR3 nucleotide sequence: TGTGCCAGCAGCCCCCAACTAGGGGAGCAGTACTTC. Encoded protein: CASSPQLGEQYF. The chain joins TRBV11-2 to TRBJ2-7, with D possibly matching TRBD2 (5 bases). Germline CDR1 SGHAT, CDR2 FQNNGV. The CDR3 consists of 12 residues. V dropped 5 bases and J dropped 7 bases, with 12 bases sitting between them.

This clonotype was seen more than once but under ten times. The chain combines TRBV18 with TRBJ1-1, with D tentatively TRBD1 (6 bases). The germline V gene has CDR1 KGHSH and CDR2 LQKENI. Trimming shortened V by 5 bases and J by 4 bases, and 14 bases separated the two germline ends. This CDR3 spans 14 amino acids. In nucleotides, the CDR3 is TGTGCCAGCTCAGAACAACAGGGCGGCACTGAAGCTTTCTTT. This gives the protein CASSEQQGGTEAFF. Filled out from reference TRBV18 and TRBJ1-1, the complete variable domain reads NAGVMQNPRHLVRRRGQEARLRCSPMKGHSHVYWYRQLPEEGLKFMVYLQKENIIDESGMPKERFSAEFPKEGPSILRIQQVVRGDSAAYFCASSEQQGGTEAFFGQGTRLTVV.

The chain combines TRBV6-1 with TRBJ2-7; D ambiguous. The CDR3 has 15 residues. The germline V and J ends were trimmed by 7 bases and 11 bases, with 27 bases remaining between them. CDR1 is MNHNS, CDR2 SASEGT, per germline. Here the CDR3 reads CASTDAIFPLVSKYF. CDR3 DNA: TGTGCCAGCACCGACGCCATTTTTCCTTTGGTGTCGAAGTACTTC.

The chain is built from TRBV28 and TRBJ1-2, with 11 bases matching TRBD1. The CDR3 runs 15 residues. With 6 bases clipped from V and 8 bases from J, the junction kept 11 bases outside the gene matches. Germline loops: CDR1 MDHEN, CDR2 SYDVKM. CDR3 residues: CASSPTGQGDRGYTF. The CDR3 nucleotides are TGTGCCAGCAGCCCCACGGGACAGGGGGATAGAGGCTACACCTTC.

The V call is TRBV2, the J call TRBJ2-7; possible D gene TRBD1, 6 bases. CDR1 is SNHLY and CDR2 is FYNNEI in the germline V gene. This CDR3 has 18 amino acids. The V gene lost 11 bases and the J gene lost 4 bases, with 33 bases spanning the gap. As DNA, the CDR3 is TGTGCCTTCAGTTTCGCCGGTAGCTCCAGGGGCCGAAAATACGAGCAGTACTTC. This encodes CAFSFAGSSRGRKYEQYF.

V is TRBV18 and J is TRBJ2-1; D is uncertain. CDR3 size: 15 residues. The germline gives CDR1 KGHSH, CDR2 LQKENI. Deletions cut 5 bases from V and 2 bases from J, with 13 bases between. The CDR3 nucleotides read TGTGCCAGCTCATTGGGTCTAGATACCTACAATGAGCAGTTCTTC. As protein: CASSLGLDTYNEQFF.

The chain links TRBV29-1 to TRBJ1-4; 7 nucleotides agree with TRBD1. Per germline, CDR1 SQVTM and CDR2 ANQGSEA. After removal of 6 bases from V and 4 bases from J, the junction contained 11 bases not matched to a gene. The CDR3 extends over 15 amino acids. CDR3 coding DNA: TGCAGCGTCAAACGGGGGACAGACCATAATGAAAAACTGTTTTTT. Translating gives CSVKRGTDHNEKLFF.

This clonotype has ten or more counts. The chain is built from TRBV7-2 and TRBJ1-2, with 10 bases fitting TRBD1. In germline, CDR1 is SGHTA, CDR2 FQGNSA. The CDR3 loop spans 17 amino acids. With 5 bases clipped from V and 7 bases from J, the junction kept 16 bases outside the gene matches. CDR3 in DNA: TGTGCCAGCAGCGGAAGAGGACAGGGGGATTTCTATCGTGGCTACACCTTC. This translates into CASSGRGQGDFYRGYTF.

This clonotype occurred many times. The CDR3 is CASSLRVNTEAFF. The CDR3 nucleotides read TGTGCCAGCAGTTTAAGGGTGAACACTGAAGCTTTCTTT. This sequence joins TRBV12-3 or TRBV12-4 and TRBJ1-1; no definite D call. Trimming pared 2 bases from V and 0 bases from J, leaving 4 bases between. The length of the CDR3 is 13 residues.

This clonotype was seen repeatedly, ten times or more. The CDR3 sequence is CASSSGGRGTQYF. The CDR3 DNA sequence: TGTGCCAGCAGTTCCGGGGGTCGGGGGACCCAGTACTTC. The J gene is TRBJ2-5, the V gene TRBV27, with D possibly matching TRBD2 (6 bases). Trimming shortened V by 4 bases and J by 7 bases, and 13 bases separated the two germline ends. This CDR3 spans 13 amino acids. CDR1 is MNHEY and CDR2 is SMNVEV in the germline V gene (reference sequence).

This clonotype showed up many times. The chain links TRBV6-1 to TRBJ2-1; 10 bases are a match to TRBD2. Trimming took 6 bases from V and 5 from J; bases not matched to a gene: 7. The CDR3 length is 15 residues. Germline CDR1 MNHNS, CDR2 SASEGT. CDR3 sequence reads: CASRSSGSSHNEQFF. The CDR3 DNA is TGTGCCAGCAGATCTAGCGGGAGTTCCCACAATGAGCAGTTCTTC.

This clonotype showed up just a few times. The chain recombines TRBV5-5 with TRBJ2-3, with D perhaps TRBD2 (6 bases). Germline values: CDR1 SGHKS, CDR2 YYEKEE (reference sequence). Trimming pared 0 bases from V and 1 base from J, leaving 9 bases between. This CDR3 region has 15 residues. CDR3 DNA sequence: TGTGCCAGCAGCTTGGTTCCGGGGGGCACAGATACGCAGTATTTT. This gives the protein CASSLVPGGTDTQYF.

This clonotype was observed a handful of times. The V gene is TRBV20-1, the J gene TRBJ2-4, with TRBD1 matching over 9 bases. This CDR3 has 15 residues. The V gene's germline CDR1 is DFQATT and CDR2 SNEGSKA (reference sequence). The V and J ends lost 5 bases and 1 base, in that order; junction bases with no gene match: 6. Here the CDR3 reads CSARDRDAAKNIQYF. The CDR3 DNA sequence: TGCAGTGCTCGGGACAGGGATGCGGCCAAAAACATTCAGTACTTC.

This clonotype was counted ten times or more. The rearrangement uses TRBV20-1 and TRBJ2-7; 10 nucleotides line up with TRBD1. Looked up from germline, CDR1 is DFQATT and CDR2 is SNEGSKA (reference sequence). CDR3 length equals 14 residues. J gave up 4 bases and V 2 bases, and 5 bases lay outside the gene matches. The CDR3 protein is CSARRTGGGYEQYF. The CDR3 region has the DNA TGCAGTGCTAGAAGGACAGGGGGAGGATACGAGCAGTACTTC.

Only a few counts were recorded for this clonotype. The chain recombines TRBV5-1 with TRBJ1-6; D remains unclear. CDR1 and CDR2 from the germline V gene are SGHRS and YFSETQ. The germline V and J ends were trimmed by 0 bases and 0 bases, with 4 bases remaining between them. This CDR3 has 15 amino acids. The CDR3 sequence is CASSLEGSYNSPLHF. The CDR3 DNA sequence: TGCGCCAGCAGCTTGGAGGGCTCCTATAATTCACCCCTCCACTTT.

This clonotype was recorded a few times. V and J are TRBV7-9 and TRBJ1-1; possibly TRBD1 for D (6 bases). V lost 5 bases and J 11 bases, leaving 15 bases between the germline ends. CDR1 SEHNR and CDR2 FQNEAQ come from the germline V gene (reference sequence). The length of the CDR3 is 12 residues. The chain's CDR3 is CASSTSEGGAFF. CDR3 DNA: TGTGCCAGCAGCACCTCTGAGGGGGGGGCTTTCTTT.

The rearrangement joins TRBV20-1 to TRBJ2-5; 7 bases line up with TRBD1. The V and J ends lost 0 bases and 2 bases, in that order; junction bases with no gene match: 9. The germline CDR1 and CDR2 sequences are DFQATT and SNEGSKA (reference sequence). The CDR3 loop spans 16 amino acids. CDR3 DNA sequence: TGCAGTGCTAGAGATCAAGTGACAGGGAATCAAGAGACCCAGTACTTC. It yields the protein CSARDQVTGNQETQYF.

This clonotype was observed a few times. This chain connects TRBV20-1 to TRBJ2-2; 11 bases align to TRBD2. J was trimmed by 2 bases and V by 5 bases; bases with no gene match: 7. The CDR3 extends over 16 amino acids. Looked up from germline, CDR1 is DFQATT and CDR2 is SNEGSKA (reference sequence). CDR3 bases: TGCAGTGCTTTCCCCGGGACTAGCGGTAACACCGGGGAGCTGTTTTTT. Amino acid sequence: CSAFPGTSGNTGELFF.

This clonotype turned up a few times. The gene calls are TRBV21-1 and TRBJ2-1; the D segment call TRBD1 is taken from the table without a DNA check. TRBV21-1 is a documented pseudogene. CDR3 length: 16 residues. The CDR3 loop reads CASSKSGGLQRNEQFF. The DNA for the CDR3 is TGTGCCAGCAGCAAAAGTGGGGGGCTACAACGCAATGAGCAGTTCTTC.

This clonotype was counted between two and nine times. The rearrangement uses TRBV7-3 and TRBJ2-3, with 14 bases lining up with TRBD2. The germline V gene encodes CDR1 SGHTA and CDR2 FQGTGA. J gave up 8 bases and V 3 bases, and 4 bases lay outside the gene matches. This CDR3 contains 15 residues. The CDR3 here is CASSLGLAGDGTQYF. Here the CDR3 DNA reads TGTGCCAGCAGCTTGGGACTAGCGGGAGATGGTACGCAGTATTTT.

This clonotype was counted between two and nine times. V is TRBV29-1 and J is TRBJ2-5; unclear D gene. The CDR3 runs 13 residues. The V end lost 3 bases, the J end lost 0 bases, and 8 bases lay between the germline ends. Germline loops: CDR1 SQVTM, CDR2 ANQGSEA. The CDR3 loop is CSVDLLHQETQYF. CDR3 coding DNA: TGCAGCGTTGACTTGCTGCACCAAGAGACCCAGTACTTC.